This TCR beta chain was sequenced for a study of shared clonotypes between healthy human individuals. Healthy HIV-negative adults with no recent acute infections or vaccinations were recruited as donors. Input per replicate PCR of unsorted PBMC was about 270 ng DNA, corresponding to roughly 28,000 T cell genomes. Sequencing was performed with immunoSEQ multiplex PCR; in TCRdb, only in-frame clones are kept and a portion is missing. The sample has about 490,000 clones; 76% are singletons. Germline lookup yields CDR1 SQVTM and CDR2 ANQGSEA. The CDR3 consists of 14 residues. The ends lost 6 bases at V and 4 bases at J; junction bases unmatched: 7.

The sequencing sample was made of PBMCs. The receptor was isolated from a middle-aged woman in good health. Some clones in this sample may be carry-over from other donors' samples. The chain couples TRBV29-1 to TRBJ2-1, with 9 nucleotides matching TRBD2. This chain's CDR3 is CSVVGLAMYNEQFF. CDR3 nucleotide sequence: TGCAGCGTCGTGGGACTAGCAATGTACAATGAGCAGTTCTTC.